This T cell receptor beta chain was documented in a study of OX40 agonist ivuxolimab in advanced cancers. On the study more broadly: The patients received ivuxolimab by intravenous route every 2 weeks at 0.01 to 10 mg/kg. General observations from the study: Expanded peripheral T-cell antigen specificity went undetermined.

The CDR3 extends over 13 amino acids. Germline V gene sequence: CDR1 SGHRS, CDR2 YFSETQ. Trimming left V 4 bases short and J 2 bases short, with 8 bases between. The sampling schedule covered blood at baseline, cycle 4 day 1, and cycle 7 day 1. Note on this clone: The antigen is undetermined.

The data were produced by immunoSEQ multiplex PCR, yet TCRdb's version contains in-frame clones alone and is incomplete. The table has fewer than 50,000 clones, roughly nine tenths seen once. The chain uses TRBV5-1 and TRBJ2-3; TRBD1 is a possible D gene (5 bases). This sequence originates from an adult with an advanced solid tumor such as melanoma, head and neck, liver or kidney cancer. This material consisted of CD4+ or CD8+ T cells sorted from blood, taken in a trial of the OX40 agonist ivuxolimab. This CDR3 reads CASSPGHTDTQYF. In nucleotides, the CDR3 is TGCGCCAGCAGCCCTGGACACACAGATACGCAGTATTTT.